Below are 16 T cell receptor beta chains sequenced from a single sample in a study of OX40 agonist ivuxolimab in advanced cancers. Method: immunoSEQ multiplex PCR; TCRdb's copy keeps in-frame clones and lacks some. The top ten hold approximately 4% of the sample, which has some 60,000 clones, around 86% seen once. The specimen comprised CD4+ or CD8+ T cells sorted from blood, sampled in a trial of the OX40 agonist ivuxolimab. The receptors here all came from an adult with an advanced solid tumor such as melanoma, head and neck, liver or kidney cancer.

This clone was detected a few times. The chain uses TRBV7-2 and TRBJ2-2; 11 bases line up with TRBD2. The germline V gene has CDR1 SGHTA and CDR2 FQGNSA. The CDR3 sequence is 16 residues long. The V segment lost 2 bases and the J segment 5 bases; nucleotides outside the gene matches: 4. The CDR3: CASSLSSGGSTGELFF. The CDR3 DNA reads TGTGCCAGCAGCTTATCTAGCGGGGGGAGTACCGGGGAGCTGTTTTTT.

The CDR3 nucleotides read TGTGCCTGGAGGAGGGACAGGGGTTACGAGCAGTACTTC. Translation gives CAWRRDRGYEQYF. This chain joins TRBV30 and TRBJ2-7; 10 bases align to TRBD1. The CDR3 consists of 13 residues. J was trimmed by 4 bases and V by 3 bases; bases with no gene match: 3. CDR1 is GTSNPN and CDR2 is SVGIG in the germline V gene (reference sequence).

The chain has TRBV4-2 and TRBJ1-4; no firm D call. The germline gives CDR1 LGHNA, CDR2 YNFKEQ. Trimming took 4 bases from V and 0 from J, leaving 12 bases between them. CDR3 length: 16 residues. Here the CDR3 DNA reads TGTGCCAGCAGCCCGACAACCGGTGCAACTAATGAAAAACTGTTTTTT. It specifies CASSPTTGATNEKLFF.

The V gene is TRBV5-4, the J gene TRBJ2-5; TRBD1 matches 11 bases. The J call may be in error: the DNA end matches TRBJ2-7 better. CDR1 is SGHNT and CDR2 is YYREEE in the germline V gene (reference sequence). The CDR3 has 15 amino acids. In DNA, the CDR3 is TGTGCCAGCAGCTGGGGGACAGGGGGTTCCTACGAGCAGTACTTC. This gives the protein CASSWGTGGSYEQYF.

The chain links TRBV30 to TRBJ2-7; D may be TRBD1 (5 bases). Germline lookup yields CDR1 GTSNPN and CDR2 SVGIG (reference sequence). V dropped 4 bases and J dropped 2 bases, with 18 bases sitting between them. The CDR3 is made up of 15 amino acids. Here the CDR3 reads CAWTTGTGRAYEQYF. The CDR3 DNA reads TGTGCCTGGACCACAGGCACAGGACGAGCCTACGAGCAGTACTTC. The full variable domain, in which reference TRBV30 and TRBJ2-7 provide the parts outside the CDR3, is SQTIHQWPATLVQPVGSPLSLECTVEGTSNPNLYWYRQAAGRGLQLLFYSVGIGQISSEVPQNLSASRPQDRQFILSSKKLLLSDSGFYLCAWTTGTGRAYEQYFGPGTRLTVT.

The gene calls are TRBV27 and TRBJ1-5; D may be TRBD1 (6 bases). Germline V gives CDR1 MNHEY, CDR2 SMNVEV (reference sequence). Trimming cost V 5 bases and J 3 bases, with 17 bases left between them. The length of the CDR3 is 16 residues. The CDR3 DNA sequence: TGTGCCAGCAGTACCCGTGGTGGGGGGGCCAATCAGCCCCAGCATTTT. Residues: CASSTRGGGANQPQHF.

The gene calls are TRBV28 and TRBJ1-1; D uncertain. This CDR3 region has 12 residues. Trimming stripped 7 bases from V and 1 base from J, with 7 bases between. The germline gives CDR1 MDHEN, CDR2 SYDVKM. The CDR3 here is CASTLRNTEAFF. The CDR3 DNA follows: TGTGCCAGCACACTTCGGAACACTGAAGCTTTCTTT.

The chain employs TRBV27 and TRBJ2-2; D gene uncertain. Germline V gene data show CDR1 as MNHEY and CDR2 as SMNVEV (reference sequence). There are 14 residues in the CDR3. The ends were cut back, 5 bases at V and 0 bases at J, with 7 bases in the middle. The chain's CDR3 is CASSPHANTGELFF. The DNA for the CDR3 is TGTGCCAGCAGTCCGCACGCGAACACCGGGGAGCTGTTTTTT.

This chain joins TRBV5-6 and TRBJ2-1; 8 bases agree with TRBD1. V gave up 2 bases and J gave up 8 bases; unmatched junction bases: 9. Per the germline V gene, CDR1 is SGHDT and CDR2 is YYEEEE. This CDR3 is built from 15 residues. The CDR3 is CASSFRTGYWDEQFF. The CDR3 DNA reads as TGTGCCAGCAGCTTCCGGACAGGGTACTGGGATGAGCAGTTCTTC.

This rearrangement joins TRBV7-2 to TRBJ1-5; perhaps TRBD1 as D (6 bases). The V and J ends lost 3 bases and 5 bases respectively, with 14 bases between them. Germline V gives CDR1 SGHTA, CDR2 FQGNSA. This CDR3 region has 15 residues. The CDR3 protein is CASSFFFGGHQPQHF. The CDR3 coding sequence is TGTGCCAGCAGCTTCTTCTTCGGGGGGCATCAGCCCCAGCATTTT.

This chain joins TRBV6-4 and TRBJ2-7; tentatively, D is TRBD2 (6 bases). The CDR3 runs 15 residues. Between the trimmed V and J ends, which lost 7 bases and 0 bases, there was a span of 16 bases. CDR1 MRHNA and CDR2 SNTAGT come from the germline V gene. Here the CDR3 reads CASIGSGVSSYEQYF. Written as DNA, the CDR3 is TGTGCCAGCATTGGGTCGGGGGTGAGCTCCTACGAGCAGTACTTC.

The gene calls are TRBV7-3 and TRBJ2-1; 7 bases are shared with TRBD1. The CDR3 covers 15 residues. Germline CDR1 is SGHTA and CDR2 is FQGTGA. V lost 6 bases, J lost 4 bases, and 9 bases stayed unmatched. The CDR3 coding sequence is TGTGCCAGCAGTTTCTCCGGGACAGATTACAATGAGCAGTTCTTC. Translated, it gives CASSFSGTDYNEQFF.

V is TRBV30 and J is TRBJ2-4; the D is unclear. V lost 4 bases to trimming and J lost 0 bases, with 4 bases between them. In germline, CDR1 is GTSNPN, CDR2 SVGIG (reference sequence). The CDR3 extends over 12 amino acids. CDR3 nucleotide sequence: TGTGCCTGGAAATCAGCCAAAAACATTCAGTACTTC. It encodes CAWKSAKNIQYF.

The gene calls are TRBV5-1 and TRBJ1-6, with unresolved D. CDR1 is SGHRS, CDR2 YFSETQ, per germline. V gave up 0 bases and J gave up 7 bases, with 8 bases separating them. This CDR3 contains 14 residues. CDR3 sequence: CASSLAGGNSPLHF. CDR3 in DNA: TGCGCCAGCAGCTTGGCCGGCGGCAATTCACCCCTCCACTTT.

V is TRBV6-6 and J is TRBJ1-1; TRBD1 might be the D (5 bases). V was pared by 6 bases and J by 0 bases, with 11 bases between. This CDR3 is built from 14 residues. CDR1 and CDR2 (germline): MNHNY, SVGAGI (reference sequence). The CDR3 region is CASSRGGVNTEAFF. The CDR3 DNA reads as TGTGCCAGCAGCCGCGGAGGGGTGAACACTGAAGCTTTCTTT.

The J gene is TRBJ2-3, the V gene TRBV6-1; no firm D call. The germline gives CDR1 MNHNS, CDR2 SASEGT. This CDR3 spans 14 amino acids. Trimming cost V 0 bases and J 6 bases, with 10 bases left between them. CDR3 amino acids: CASSEALRKDTQYF. CDR3 in DNA: TGTGCCAGCAGTGAAGCGCTTCGAAAGGATACGCAGTATTTT.